The 32 T cell receptor beta chains listed next were all sequenced from one sample in a study of blood T cells in healthy people across ages. Then a second PCR, running roughly 7 to 11 cycles, was carried out with a sample-barcoded 5' primer and a J-beta primer mix. TCRdb re-called the 5' RACE reads with MiXCR, one entry per CDR3 protein. The data contain about 1.1 million distinct CDR3 sequences, 30% to 40% of them singletons. Sequencing input: blood. These receptor sequences come from a man between 18 and 35 years old in good health.

The chain joins TRBV25-1 to TRBJ1-2, with TRBD1 identical over 7 bases. J lost 8 bases, V lost 8 bases, and 23 bases had no gene match. Germline-derived CDR1 and CDR2 are MGHDK and SYGVNS. This CDR3 spans 17 amino acids. CDR3 sequence (DNA): TGTGCCAGCTATGCCAGGATCGGGACAGCCTTCGCGGGAGGCTACACCTTC. Encoded protein: CASYARIGTAFAGGYTF.

This clonotype was observed at least ten times. The rearrangement joins TRBV4-1 to TRBJ1-4; TRBD1 matches at 8 bases. The J segment lost 4 bases and the V segment lost 3 bases, leaving 4 bases of the junction unmatched. Germline CDR1 and CDR2: MGHRA and YSYEKL. The CDR3 is made up of 15 amino acids. The CDR3 DNA reads TGCGCCAGCAGCCAGGCGGACAGGGTTAATGAAAAACTGTTTTTT. Its translation is CASSQADRVNEKLFF.

Comments on this clonotype: A read error may produce the germline difference seen at one junction end. The genes are TRBV6-2 or TRBV6-3 and TRBJ2-3; D is uncertain. The germline V gene has CDR1 MNHEY and CDR2 SVGEGT. CDR3 length equals 13 residues. This CDR3 reads CASSDSLADTQYF. CDR3 nucleotides: TGTGCCAGCAGTGACTCCCTAGCAGATACGCAGTATTTT.

The chain combines TRBV7-9 with TRBJ2-2, with D perhaps assigned TRBD1 or TRBD2 (5 bases each). V was cut by 1 base and J by 5 bases, with 11 bases left in between. The CDR3 runs to 15 residues. Germline CDR1 reads SEHNR; CDR2 reads FQNEAQ (reference sequence). The CDR3 spells CASSLGRGETGELFF. In DNA form, the CDR3 reads TGTGCCAGCAGCTTAGGACGAGGGGAAACCGGGGAGCTGTTTTTT.

This clonotype was observed a few times. The chain uses TRBV10-3 and TRBJ1-5, with 7 positions matching TRBD1. The ends lost 4 bases at V and 0 bases at J; junction bases unmatched: 6. CDR3 length: 16 amino acids. Per germline, CDR1 ENHRY and CDR2 SYGVKD. The CDR3 reads CAISAGTDYSNQPQHF. The CDR3 nucleotides read TGTGCCATCAGTGCAGGGACAGACTATAGCAATCAGCCCCAGCATTTT.

A few counts support this clonotype. The chain joins TRBV5-1 to TRBJ1-2, with 8 bases identical to TRBD1. V gave up 4 bases and J gave up 4 bases; unmatched junction bases: 15. The CDR3 consists of 17 residues. CDR1 and CDR2 from the germline V gene are SGHRS and YFSETQ. The CDR3: CASSKGQGPRDGYGYTF. Here the CDR3 DNA reads TGCGCCAGCAGCAAAGGACAGGGCCCTCGAGATGGCTATGGCTACACCTTC.

V gene TRBV5-5 combines with J gene TRBJ1-1; no firm D call. V lost 4 bases and J lost 11, with 18 bases in between. CDR1 SGHKS and CDR2 YYEKEE come from the germline V gene (reference sequence). The CDR3 totals 13 residues. CDR3 residues: CASSPNSREAAFF. The CDR3 region has the DNA TGTGCCAGCAGCCCGAACTCCCGGGAGGCCGCTTTCTTT.

This clonotype occurred a few times. The chain links TRBV12-5 to TRBJ1-2, with 9 positions matching TRBD1. J gave up 6 bases and V 2 bases, and 10 bases lay outside the gene matches. The CDR3 consists of 16 residues. Germline V gene sequence: CDR1 LGHNT, CDR2 FRNRAP. CDR3 amino acids: CASGLSPGQGIHGYTF. CDR3 bases: TGTGCTAGTGGTTTGTCCCCGGGACAGGGAATCCATGGCTACACCTTC.

The J gene is TRBJ2-3, the V gene TRBV9; the match to TRBD1 covers 7 bases. CDR1 SGDLS and CDR2 YYNGEE come from the germline V gene. CDR3 length equals 16 residues. Germline trimming cut 4 bases from V and 5 bases from J; bases unmatched to any gene: 13. In DNA form, the CDR3 reads TGTGCCAGCAGCCCACTCTCTAGGGGGCTGAAAGATACGCAGTATTTT. This encodes CASSPLSRGLKDTQYF.

The sample holds one count of this clonotype. V and J are TRBV20-1 and TRBJ2-5; tentative D call: TRBD1 (6 bases). CDR1 is DFQATT, CDR2 SNEGSKA, per germline (reference sequence). V dropped 6 bases and J dropped 1 base, with 18 bases sitting between them. The CDR3 is 15 amino acids. CDR3 nucleotide sequence: TGCAGTGCCCTCCCACAGGGAGCGCTCCAAGAGACCCAGTACTTC. It translates to CSALPQGALQETQYF.

There are a few counts of this clonotype. V usage is TRBV29-1 and J usage is TRBJ1-2; 8 bases are a match to TRBD1. The CDR3 contains 12 residues. V lost 7 bases, J lost 6 bases, and 7 bases stayed unmatched. Germline assignment: CDR1 SQVTM and CDR2 ANQGSEA. CDR3 in DNA: TGCAGCGGGATAACAGGGGGGAATGGCTACACCTTC. Amino acid sequence: CSGITGGNGYTF.

The chain combines TRBV7-9 with TRBJ1-1; 9 bases line up with TRBD1. The germline V gene has CDR1 SEHNR and CDR2 FQNEAQ (reference sequence). The J segment lost 6 bases and the V segment lost 6 bases, leaving 5 bases of the junction unmatched. This CDR3 spans 13 amino acids. The DNA for the CDR3 is TGTGCCAGCAGGACAGGGGGGGGCTCTGAAGCTTTCTTT. Protein product: CASRTGGGSEAFF.

The chain uses TRBV5-1 and TRBJ1-1; no reliable D call. Trimming stripped 0 bases from V and 3 bases from J, with 12 bases between. This CDR3 is 15 amino acids long. Germline V gene lookup returns CDR1 SGHRS and CDR2 YFSETQ. The CDR3 region has the DNA TGCGCCAGCAGCTTGGGGAGGGATCAGGACACTGAAGCTTTCTTT. Its protein is CASSLGRDQDTEAFF.

Only a few counts were recorded for this clonotype. The V call is TRBV10-3, the J call TRBJ2-3; 11 bases fit TRBD2. This CDR3 spans 16 amino acids. V lost 6 bases, J lost 4 bases, and 9 bases stayed unmatched. CDR1 is ENHRY and CDR2 is SYGVKD in the germline V gene. CDR3 nucleotide sequence: TGTGCCATCAGCGCCGGTGCTAGCGGGGGGTCAGATACGCAGTATTTT. It encodes CAISAGASGGSDTQYF.

The chain recombines TRBV4-1 with TRBJ2-5, with TRBD1 as a possible D gene (6 bases). In germline, CDR1 is MGHRA, CDR2 YSYEKL. Trimming cost V 0 bases and J 2 bases, with 10 bases left between them. There are 15 residues in the CDR3. CDR3 bases: TGCGCCAGCAGCCAAGATAACAGGGTACAAGAGACCCAGTACTTC. Encoded protein: CASSQDNRVQETQYF.

The chain uses TRBV28 and TRBJ1-5; 10 nucleotides align to TRBD1. This CDR3 comprises 14 residues. Germline V CDR1 and CDR2: MDHEN, SYDVKM. The V segment lost 5 bases and the J segment 8 bases; nucleotides outside the gene matches: 6. As DNA, the CDR3 is TGTGCCAGCAGTCGACGACAGGGGGCTGAGCCCCAGCATTTT. Protein sequence: CASSRRQGAEPQHF.

The V call is TRBV6-2 or TRBV6-3, the J call TRBJ1-1; tentatively, D is TRBD1 (6 bases). V gave up 5 bases and J gave up 6 bases, with 16 bases separating them. The germline V gene has CDR1 MNHEY and CDR2 SVGEGT. This CDR3 comprises 14 residues. The CDR3 bases are TGTGCCAGCAGTCCGCCGGACAGATTTCCTGAAGCTTTCTTT. Protein product: CASSPPDRFPEAFF.

This clonotype has a handful of counts. This sequence joins TRBV13 and TRBJ2-1; tentative D call: TRBD1 (5 bases). The CDR3 contains 13 residues. CDR1 and CDR2 from the germline V gene are PRHDT and FYEKMQ (reference sequence). The V end lost 3 bases, the J end lost 7 bases, and 10 bases lay between the germline ends. The DNA for the CDR3 is TGTGCCAGCAGCTTTGACGCAGGGAATGAGCAGTTCTTC. Its translation is CASSFDAGNEQFF.

In this sample, this clonotype turned up a few times. The chain recombines TRBV7-2 with TRBJ2-1; 14 nucleotides line up with TRBD2. Per the germline V gene, CDR1 is SGHTA and CDR2 is FQGNSA. The CDR3 length is 16 residues. J lost 6 bases, V lost 5 bases, and 6 bases had no gene match. CDR3 DNA sequence: TGTGCCAGCAGCCAGACTAGCGGGGGGGCCGGCAATGAGCAGTTCTTC. Amino acids: CASSQTSGGAGNEQFF.

This clonotype has a handful of counts. The chain employs TRBV2 and TRBJ2-3, with D hard to call. Germline CDR1 and CDR2: SNHLY and FYNNEI. This CDR3 has 13 amino acids. V was cut by 6 bases and J by 0 bases, with 7 bases left in between. The DNA for the CDR3 is TGTGCCAGCAGACCCGACAGCACAGATACGCAGTATTTT. Its translation: CASRPDSTDTQYF.

This clonotype was seen only a few times. The chain joins TRBV27 to TRBJ2-1; no firm D call. The germline V gene encodes CDR1 MNHEY and CDR2 SMNVEV (reference sequence). This CDR3 comprises 11 residues. V lost 7 bases and J 10 bases, leaving 11 bases between the germline ends. CDR3 protein: CASTLGFEQFF. CDR3 in DNA: TGTGCCAGCACCCTCGGATTCGAGCAGTTCTTC.

The V and J genes are TRBV7-9 and TRBJ2-3; D unresolved. Germline lookup yields CDR1 SEHNR and CDR2 FQNEAQ (reference sequence). CDR3 length equals 15 residues. V shed 3 bases and J shed 0 bases, with 10 bases lying between them. In DNA form, the CDR3 reads TGTGCCAGCAGCTTTCGGTTGATAAGCACAGATACGCAGTATTTT. This translates into CASSFRLISTDTQYF.

This clonotype was detected a few times. This chain connects TRBV2 to TRBJ2-5; TRBD1 matches at 7 bases. This CDR3 has 13 amino acids. Per the germline V gene, CDR1 is SNHLY and CDR2 is FYNNEI. V was clipped by 5 bases and J by 5 bases; unmatched bases: 5. The CDR3 DNA follows: TGTGCCAGCAGTCCACAGGGGACGGAGACCCAGTACTTC. Its translation is CASSPQGTETQYF.

The chain employs TRBV27 and TRBJ1-2; TRBD1 matches at 10 bases. V lost 2 bases, J lost 4 bases, and 4 bases stayed unmatched. Germline loops: CDR1 MNHEY, CDR2 SMNVEV (reference sequence). The CDR3 loop spans 15 amino acids. In DNA, the CDR3 is TGTGCCAGCAGTTTACGGACAGGGGGTCCCTATGGCTACACCTTC. It is translated as CASSLRTGGPYGYTF.

The chain uses TRBV12-3 or TRBV12-4 and TRBJ1-5; the match to TRBD1 covers 7 bases. J was trimmed by 1 base and V by 7 bases; bases with no gene match: 4. The CDR3 has 14 residues. The CDR3, as DNA: TGTGCCAGCACCCAGACAGGGAGCAATCAGCCCCAGCATTTT. Translated: CASTQTGSNQPQHF.

This clonotype has a handful of counts. This chain joins TRBV12-3 or TRBV12-4 and TRBJ2-1, with TRBD2 as a possible D gene (6 bases). The length of the CDR3 is 16 residues. V was cut by 5 bases and J by 0 bases, with 14 bases left in between. The CDR3 sequence: CASSNPGGSSYNEQFF. Written as DNA, the CDR3 is TGTGCCAGCAGTAATCCCGGGGGAAGCTCCTACAATGAGCAGTTCTTC.

The chain carries TRBV12-3 or TRBV12-4 and TRBJ2-2; D unresolved. V was shortened by 6 bases and J by 5 bases, with 10 bases between the two germline ends. This CDR3 comprises 13 residues. CDR3 amino acids: CASRGFGTGELFF. CDR3 nucleotide sequence: TGTGCCAGCAGGGGCTTTGGGACCGGGGAGCTGTTTTTT.

Note on this clonotype: A much larger clone lies one base from this, so it may be a read error. The chain combines TRBV29-1 with TRBJ2-3, with D perhaps matching TRBD1 or TRBD2 (5 bases each). This CDR3 has 13 amino acids. CDR1 is SQVTM, CDR2 ANQGSEA, per germline. The CDR3 here is CNVVRDSTDTQYF. In DNA, the CDR3 is TGCAACGTTGTCCGGGACAGCACAGATACGCAGTATTTT.

The chain joins TRBV7-2 to TRBJ1-5; D unresolved. Trimming cost V 2 bases and J 4 bases, with 6 bases left between them. The CDR3 contains 13 residues. Per germline, CDR1 SGHTA and CDR2 FQGNSA. CDR3 nucleotide sequence: TGTGCCAGCAGCTTAACACTGAATCAGCCCCAGCATTTT. It specifies CASSLTLNQPQHF.

The V call is TRBV20-1, the J call TRBJ2-1, with 10 bases lining up with TRBD2. Trimming removed 1 base from V and 2 bases from J; junction bases left unmatched: 2. This CDR3 is built from 15 residues. Germline-derived CDR1 and CDR2 are DFQATT and SNEGSKA (reference sequence). CDR3 sequence reads: CSARGSGGTYNEQFF. The DNA for the CDR3 is TGCAGTGCTAGAGGTAGCGGGGGGACCTACAATGAGCAGTTCTTC.

The chain couples TRBV5-1 to TRBJ2-1; tentatively, D is TRBD2 (6 bases). The J call is uncertain, as TRBJ2-7 better fits the DNA end. The CDR3 has 17 residues. The germline gives CDR1 SGHRS, CDR2 YFSETQ. CDR3 region: CASSLGLGISSNNEQYF. The CDR3 nucleotides are TGCGCCAGCAGCTTGGGACTAGGTATTTCCTCCAACAATGAGCAGTACTTC.

V usage is TRBV7-6 and J usage is TRBJ2-2; 9 bases line up with TRBD2. The J segment lost 5 bases and the V segment lost 5 bases, leaving 12 bases of the junction unmatched. Germline loops: CDR1 SGHVS, CDR2 FNYEAQ. CDR3 length: 17 residues. The CDR3 protein is CASSRLAGGPRTGELFF. For the CDR3, the DNA is TGTGCCAGCAGCCGACTGGCGGGGGGGCCGAGAACCGGGGAGCTGTTTTTT.